This TCR beta chain is drawn from a study of blood T cell repertoires in COVID-19. Overall study context: COVID-19 samples from acute and convalescent phases originated in the United States, Italy and Spain. T cells, B-cell-depleted T cells, or PBMCs supplied cDNA or gDNA.

Germline CDR1 is LGHDT and CDR2 is YNNKEL (reference sequence). There are 15 residues in the CDR3. V was trimmed by 2 bases and J by 2 bases, leaving 13 bases between them. In the authors' workflow: Amplification from reference gene primers served as the basis for estimated nucleated cell counts. Generated by immunoSEQ multiplex PCR, the TCRdb table keeps only in-frame clones and is missing some. That table is the source of V, J and clone size, and D and trimming were worked out from the DNA. The data show roughly 300,000 clones, over 75% seen once. The V call is TRBV3-1 (or the pseudogene TRBV3-2), the J call TRBJ2-7; maybe TRBD2 (6 bases). The TCR sequence derives from a young man with active or convalescent COVID-19. The sample consisted of peripheral blood. Here the CDR3 reads CASSQTPGGAYEQYF. The CDR3, as DNA: TGTGCCAGCAGCCAAACTCCTGGCGGGGCCTACGAGCAGTACTTC.